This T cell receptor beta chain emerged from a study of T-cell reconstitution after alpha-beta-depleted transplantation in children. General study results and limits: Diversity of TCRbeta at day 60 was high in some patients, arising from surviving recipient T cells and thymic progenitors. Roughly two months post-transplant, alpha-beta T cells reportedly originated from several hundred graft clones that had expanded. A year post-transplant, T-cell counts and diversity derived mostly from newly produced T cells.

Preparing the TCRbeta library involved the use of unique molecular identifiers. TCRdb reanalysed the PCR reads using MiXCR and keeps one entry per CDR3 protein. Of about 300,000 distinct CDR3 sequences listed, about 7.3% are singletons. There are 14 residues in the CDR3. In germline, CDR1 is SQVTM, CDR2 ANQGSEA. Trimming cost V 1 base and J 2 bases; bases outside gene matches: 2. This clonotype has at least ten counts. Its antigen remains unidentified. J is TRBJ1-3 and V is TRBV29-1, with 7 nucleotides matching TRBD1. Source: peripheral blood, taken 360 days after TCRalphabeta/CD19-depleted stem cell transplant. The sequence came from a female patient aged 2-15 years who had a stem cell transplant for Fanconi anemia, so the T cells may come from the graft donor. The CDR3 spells CSVEGGTAGNTIYF. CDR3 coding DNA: TGCAGCGTTGAAGGAGGGACAGCTGGAAACACCATATATTTT. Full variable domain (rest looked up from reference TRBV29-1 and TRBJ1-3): SAVISQKPSRDICQRGTSLTIQCQVDSQVTMMFWYRQQPGQSLTLIATANQGSEATYESGFVIDKFPISRPNLTFSTLTVSNMSPEDSSIYLCSVEGGTAGNTIYFGEGSWLTVV.